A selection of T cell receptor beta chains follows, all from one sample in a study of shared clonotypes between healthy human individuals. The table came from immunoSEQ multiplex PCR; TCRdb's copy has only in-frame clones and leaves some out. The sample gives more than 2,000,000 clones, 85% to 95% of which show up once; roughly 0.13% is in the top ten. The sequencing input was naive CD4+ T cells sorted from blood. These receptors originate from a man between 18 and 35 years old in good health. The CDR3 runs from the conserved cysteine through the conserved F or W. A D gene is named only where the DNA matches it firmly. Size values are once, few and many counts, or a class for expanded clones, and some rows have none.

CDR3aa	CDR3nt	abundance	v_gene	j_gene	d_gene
CSVVVSGNTIYF	TGCAGCGTTGTGGTATCTGGAAACACCATATATTTT	NA	TRBV29-1	TRBJ1-3	NA
CASSIDGTNEKLFF	TGTGCCAGCAGTATCGACGGGACGAATGAAAAACTGTTTTTT	NA	TRBV6-1	TRBJ1-4	NA
CASSGLAGVVEQYF	TGTGCCAGCAGTGGACTAGCGGGGGTTGTCGAGCAGTACTTC	NA	TRBV6-1	TRBJ2-7	TRBD2
CASSWGGGVSTETQYF	TGTGCCAGCAGCTGGGGGGGCGGAGTGTCCACAGAGACCCAGTACTTC	NA	TRBV11-2	TRBJ2-5	NA
CASRSGSGNTIYF	TGTGCCAGCAGATCAGGGTCTGGAAACACCATATATTTT	once	TRBV25-1	TRBJ1-3	NA
CASSLMSSGGLEQFF	TGTGCCAGCAGCTTAATGTCTAGCGGGGGTCTGGAGCAGTTCTTC	NA	TRBV7-2	TRBJ2-1	TRBD2
CASRLQVKNIQYF	TGTGCCAGCAGATTACAAGTGAAAAACATTCAGTACTTC	NA	TRBV9	TRBJ2-4	NA
CASSGQLPDTQYF	TGTGCCAGCAGCGGACAGTTGCCAGATACGCAGTATTTT	NA	TRBV7-6	TRBJ2-3	NA
CASILQPTHYEQYF	TGTGCCAGCATCCTCCAGCCCACCCACTACGAGCAGTACTTC	NA	TRBV6-1	TRBJ2-7	NA
CASSTQRETGELFF	TGTGCCAGCAGCACCCAGCGGGAGACCGGGGAGCTGTTTTTT	NA	TRBV7-8	TRBJ2-2	TRBD2
CSVDPGGNTIYF	TGCAGCGTTGATCCAGGGGGAAACACCATATATTTT	NA	TRBV29-1	TRBJ1-3	NA